This record looks at one TCR beta chain sequence and its context. No cognate antigen has been identified for it. No base qualities exist here, and no much larger clone lies one base off it. This record comes from a study of blood T cell repertoires in COVID-19 (dated by TCRdb to the early 2020s). About the study as a whole: Samples covering the acute and convalescent phases of COVID-19 were provided by collaborators in the United States, Italy and Spain. Deeply sampled blood TCRbeta repertoires from subjects exposed to, actively infected with, or recovered from COVID-19 were included in the dataset. A de-identified subject ID, COVID-19 status, age in years and sex were almost always included in the sample metadata. The repertoires were made available in a free public database intended to serve as a resource for research on the immune response to SARS-CoV-2. Where HLA class I and class II types were available, the types were taken from metadata supplied by the sample provider, not from assay-based typing. The samples were drawn from the first 160 participants of the ongoing ImmuneRACE study and from 1,200 or so subjects provided by 6 global collaborators. The prospective study material was composed of cDNA or gDNA derived from T cells, B-cell-depleted T cells, or PBMCs. Paper-wide results and their limitations: The quantity of clinical and demographic metadata differed by source and by participant and was supplied without curation.

Participants in the prospective study were aged about 18 to 100 years, lived in under 30 United States geographic areas, and enrolled through a virtual design. To assign participants to cohorts, the prospective study relied on clinical history that participants themselves reported in a screening survey and a study questionnaire. Mobile phlebotomists in the prospective study collected whole blood, serum and a nasopharyngeal or oropharyngeal swab from every participant. Over a roughly 2-month period, participants in the prospective study had the option of providing additional blood draws and questionnaires. Before DNA extraction, blood samples from the prospective study were shipped at room temperature or frozen. Including cysteine and phenylalanine, the CDR3 has 15 amino acids. The only DNA kept is the CDR3, 45 bases in frame from the first base. Germline trimming: 4 bases from V, 5 bases from J; junction bases outside gene matches: 9. CDR1 and CDR2 are read off the germline V gene (reference sequence) as SGHNT and YYREEE.

TCRbeta CDR3 regions were amplified from genomic DNA by means of the immunoSEQ Assay, a bias-controlled multiplex PCR. The study's processing was this. The number of nucleated cells in each sample was estimated by amplification of reference gene primers within the assay. To quantify the absolute abundance of each unique TCRbeta CDR3 rearrangement, sequence reads were collapsed and filtered. For each sample, productive Simpson clonality was calculated as the square root of Simpson's diversity index over productive rearrangements. TCRdb limited this immuneACCESS table to in-frame rearrangements with V and J called. A share of clones is missing; checked studies link under half to unresolved V genes, and the rest is unexplained. The DNA gave D and trimming, while V, J and clone size come from that table. Present in this sample are hundreds of thousands of clones, about 86% of which were seen just once. The ten largest clonotypes hold over 12% of the sample.

This receptor was taken from a woman aged 45-59 years with acute COVID-19. Here the chain combines TRBV5-4 and TRBJ2-5, with 9 bases in between that match TRBD1. Sequencing input: PBMCs or T cells enriched from blood (not recorded which). The CDR3: CASSHGQGMGETQYF. The DNA sequence is as follows: TGTGCCAGCAGCCATGGACAGGGGATGGGGGAGACCCAGTACTTC.